The present TCR beta chain was sequenced within a study of blood T cell repertoires in COVID-19. The CDR3 runs 14 residues. Germline values: CDR1 SGHKS, CDR2 YYEKEE (reference sequence). The ends were cut back, 0 bases at V and 3 bases at J, with 10 bases in the middle. The sample holds a few counts of this clone. Original methodology: The authors estimated nucleated cell counts from reference gene primer amplification. Libraries were prepared by immunoSEQ multiplex PCR; TCRdb keeps only in-frame clonotypes and omits some of them. V and J calls and clone size are copied from that table; D and trimming were computed from the DNA. The repertoire consists of under 200,000 clones, with over 70% occurring once and the leading ten covering about 3%.

This TCR was recovered from a man in his 70s with acute or convalescent COVID-19. Specimen: peripheral blood. The genes are TRBV5-5 and TRBJ2-7; perhaps TRBD1 as D (6 bases). CDR3 sequence: CASSLADRFYEQYF. The CDR3 region has the DNA TGTGCCAGCAGCTTGGCCGACAGGTTCTACGAGCAGTACTTC.